These T cell receptor beta chains were read from a single sample in a study of cytomegalovirus exposure and HLA in healthy donors. The repertoire was sequenced with immunoSEQ multiplex PCR; TCRdb's copy has only in-frame clones and lacks some. The sample has roughly 97,000 clones, roughly a tenth seen once. The material sequenced was PBMCs. All receptors derive from a man aged 50 or older in good health and CMV-seropositive. Both conserved end residues are part of each CDR3. The D gene is left open where the match is weak. The listing skips clone size in some rows; elsewhere it reads once, few, many or a size class.

>TRBD1|TRBJ1-4|few|TRBV29-1
TGCAGCGTTGCGGGACAGTTGGGAGAAAAACTGTTTTTT
CSVAGQLGEKLFF
>TRBD1|TRBJ1-1|NA|TRBV14
TGTGCCAGCAGCCAAGCCGGGACAGGGGGCACTGAAGCTTTCTTT
CASSQAGTGGTEAFF
>NA|TRBJ1-4|NA|TRBV10-3
TGTGCCATCAGTGAGTCCGCCAGGTCCAATGAAAAACTGTTTTTT
CAISESARSNEKLFF
>NA|TRBJ2-2|few|TRBV19
TGTGCCAGTGGAATGGGGGCTAGCTCGGGGGAGCTGTTTTTT
CASGMGASSGELFF
>NA|TRBJ1-2|NA|TRBV7-9
TGTGCCAGCAGCTTAGGGACACTTAATGGCTACACCTTC
CASSLGTLNGYTF
>TRBD2|TRBJ2-1|NA|TRBV28
TGTGCCAGCAGTGTCGTGGTAGCGGGACGTTGGAATGAGCAGTTCTTC
CASSVVVAGRWNEQFF
>TRBD1|TRBJ1-5|NA|TRBV19
TGTGCCAGCCGGGACAGGGACCAGCCCCAGCATTTT
CASRDRDQPQHF
>TRBD1|TRBJ2-5|NA|TRBV19
TGTGCCAGTAGTCCCGGGACAGATAAAGAGACCCAGTACTTC
CASSPGTDKETQYF
>NA|TRBJ2-2|NA|TRBV6-1
TGTGCCAGCAGTGAAGTGCGAGGGGAGCTGTTTTTT
CASSEVRGELFF
>NA|TRBJ2-7|few|TRBV5-1
TGCGCCAGCAGCCACTCTAGGAAGTACGAGCAGTACTTC
CASSHSRKYEQYF
>TRBD1|TRBJ2-7|few|TRBV9
TGTGCCAGCAGCGACCTCCCCGGGACAGGGGCCTACGAGCAGTACTTC
CASSDLPGTGAYEQYF
>NA|TRBJ2-2|few|TRBV19
TGTGCCAGTAGTATTATAGGGGGCACCGGGGAGCTGTTTTTT
CASSIIGGTGELFF
>NA|TRBJ1-6|NA|TRBV2
TGTGCCACCCACGGGGGAATTAGCTCCCCCAACTCACCCCTCCACTTT
CATHGGISSPNSPLHF
>NA|TRBJ2-7|few|TRBV6-6
TGTGCCAGCAGTTATCCCGCCCGGTACTCCTACGAGCAGTACTTC
CASSYPARYSYEQYF
>NA|TRBJ2-3|few|TRBV6-5
TGTGCCAGCAGTTACTCGGCTTATAACACAGATACGCAGTATTTT
CASSYSAYNTDTQYF
>NA|TRBJ2-1|few|TRBV28
TGTGCCAGCAGCCAGGGACATACCTCCTACAATGAGCAGTTCTTC
CASSQGHTSYNEQFF
>TRBD1|TRBJ2-2|few|TRBV5-1
TGCGCCAGCAGCTGGGACAGCCTCGGAAGCGGGGAGCTGTTTTTT
CASSWDSLGSGELFF
>TRBD2|TRBJ2-1|once|TRBV28
TGTGCCAGCCAAAACCTAGCGGGAGGGTACTACAATGAGCAGTTCTTC
CASQNLAGGYYNEQFF
>NA|TRBJ2-3|few|TRBV11-2
TGTGCCAGCAGCTTAGATCTTACAGATACGCAGTATTTT
CASSLDLTDTQYF
>NA|TRBJ1-1|few|TRBV6-1
TGTGCCAGCAGTGAATGGAGGAAAGCTTTCTTT
CASSEWRKAFF
>NA|TRBJ2-2|few|TRBV6-5
TGTGCCAGCAGTTACTCGTTTACCCTTAGCACCGGGGAGCTGTTTTTT
CASSYSFTLSTGELFF
>TRBD1|TRBJ2-7|many|TRBV5-6
TGTGCCAGCAGCAAGGACAGGGGTTGGGAGCAGTACTTC
CASSKDRGWEQYF
>NA|TRBJ1-3|few|TRBV5-1
TGCGCCAGCAGAAACGAGGGAGGAAACACCATATATTTT
CASRNEGGNTIYF
>TRBD2|TRBJ2-5|few|TRBV7-9
TGTGCCAGCAGCTTAGGGTCGAGTAGCGGGAGAGAGACCCAGTACTTC
CASSLGSSSGRETQYF
>NA|TRBJ1-6|NA|TRBV6-5
TGTGCCAGCAGCTACCTCCAGGACAGCCCAAATTCACCCCTCCACTTT
CASSYLQDSPNSPLHF
>TRBD1|TRBJ2-2|few|TRBV11-2
TGTGCCAGCAGCTCCCGGACAGGGGGAGTAGCCACCGGGGAGCTGTTTTTT
CASSSRTGGVATGELFF
>NA|TRBJ2-1|NA|TRBV18
TGTGCCAGCTCACGGGCGGGCAATGAGCAGTTCTTC
CASSRAGNEQFF
>NA|TRBJ2-3|NA|TRBV5-1
TGCGCCAGCAGCTTGCTCGGAGTCCTGACAGATACGCAGTATTTT
CASSLLGVLTDTQYF
>NA|TRBJ2-1|NA|TRBV7-3
TGTGCCAGCAGTGACGGGGTTAGTCCCTACAATGAGCAGTTCTTC
CASSDGVSPYNEQFF
>TRBD2|TRBJ2-1|NA|TRBV7-9
TGTGCCAGCAGGGTCGGACTAGCGGGTAAGGATGAGCAGTTCTTC
CASRVGLAGKDEQFF
>NA|TRBJ1-2|few|TRBV28
TGTGCCAGCAGTGGATTGGGGACACACTATGGCTACACCTTC
CASSGLGTHYGYTF
>NA|TRBJ2-5|NA|TRBV7-2
TGTGCCAGCAGCCCCCCTCGGACAGGAGGGATGGAGACCCAGTACTTC
CASSPPRTGGMETQYF
>NA|TRBJ1-4|NA|TRBV25-1
TGTGCCAGCAGTGACAGAATTTCCACTAATGAAAAACTGTTTTTT
CASSDRISTNEKLFF
>TRBD2|TRBJ2-7|few|TRBV5-1
TGCGCCAGCAGCTTGACTAGCGGGAGGGACGAGCAGTACTTC
CASSLTSGRDEQYF
>TRBD2|TRBJ2-2|few|TRBV25-1
TGTGCCAGCAGTGGATCTAGCGGGCCCTCCACCGGGGAGCTGTTTTTT
CASSGSSGPSTGELFF
>NA|TRBJ2-3|few|TRBV7-9
TGTGCCAGCAGCCTTCACTTGAGGACAGCCACAGATACGCAGTATTTT
CASSLHLRTATDTQYF
>TRBD2|TRBJ2-1|few|TRBV29-1
TGCAGCGGACGGACTAGCGGGAGCGTGCAGTTCTTC
CSGRTSGSVQFF
>NA|TRBJ2-1|many|TRBV6-6
TGTGCCAGCAGCCTAGGGAGACCCCTATACAATGAGCAGTTCTTC
CASSLGRPLYNEQFF
>NA|TRBJ2-1|many|TRBV4-1
TGCGCCAGCAGCCAAGAGCGTCGTTACAATGAGCAGTTCTTC
CASSQERRYNEQFF
>NA|TRBJ1-2|few|TRBV5-6
TGTGCCAGCAGTTCGTTAGGGGATAGCTATGGCTACACCTTC
CASSSLGDSYGYTF
>TRBD1|TRBJ1-2|few|TRBV5-1
TGCGCCAGCAGCTCACACTACAGGGGGAATGGCTACACCTTC
CASSSHYRGNGYTF
>TRBD1|TRBJ2-7|NA|TRBV7-9
TGTGCCAGCCGGCCGACAGGGACCTACGAGCAGTACTTC
CASRPTGTYEQYF
>NA|TRBJ1-1|NA|TRBV4-2
TGTGCCAGCAGCCAAACAGGGCGACGGATGAACACTGAAGCTTTCTTT
CASSQTGRRMNTEAFF
>TRBD1|TRBJ2-3|NA|TRBV5-1
TGCGCCAGCAGCCGCACCCACCCGGGACAGGGGTCAGATACGCAGTATTTT
CASSRTHPGQGSDTQYF
>NA|TRBJ1-4|NA|TRBV10-3
TGTGCCATCAGTGAGTCCAACAGGGAAGCAACTAATGAAAAACTGTTTTTT
CAISESNREATNEKLFF
>NA|TRBJ1-1|medium-sized|TRBV30
TGTGCCTCCGCGGAGGACAGTGAAGCTTTCTTT
CASAEDSEAFF
>TRBD1|TRBJ1-3|NA|TRBV28
TGTGCCAGCAGTTTAAGGGGGACAGGGTCTGGAAACACCATATATTTT
CASSLRGTGSGNTIYF
>NA|TRBJ2-2|few|TRBV5-4
TGTGCCAGCAGCTCCCCCCGAGGCGCGAACACCGGGGAGCTGTTTTTT
CASSSPRGANTGELFF
>TRBD1|TRBJ1-1|few|TRBV11-1
TGTGCCAGCAGCCACCGGGACAGGGATCTCAACACTGAAGCTTTCTTT
CASSHRDRDLNTEAFF
>TRBD2|TRBJ2-7|NA|TRBV6-6
TGTGCCACCTGCAGACTAGCGGGAGAAAGGCAGTACTTC
CATCRLAGERQYF
>TRBD2|TRBJ2-2|few|TRBV2
TGTGCCAGCAGGGCTGGACTAGCGGGAGGTTTTGGCACCGGGGAGCTGTTTTTT
CASRAGLAGGFGTGELFF